The clone carrying this TCR beta chain occurred a few times. Antigen: not known. The data are from a study of CD8+ T cells in alopecia areata. Treatment: oral pan-JAK inhibitor, 5-10 mg twice daily. Lesional scalp punch biopsies and peripheral blood were collected from alopecia areata patients. Whole-study findings and limits: An increase in clonality over normal scalp was evident in lesional scalp, especially alopecia totalis/universalis. Association of baseline CD8+ expansion with response is uncertain owing to one nonresponder.

The sequencing template was cDNA reverse transcribed from extracted RNA. TCRdb's copy holds only in-frame clones and misses some; the assay was immunoSEQ multiplex PCR. The sample carries fewer than 250,000 clones, roughly two fifths recorded once. The sequencing used CD4+ T cells sorted from blood, collected at roughly week 30, from a patient treated with tofacitinib. The TCR comes from a human donor with alopecia areata.

DNA for the CDR3: TGTGCCAGCAGCTCTAACCCGACAGGCCGCTCTGGGGCCAACGTCCTGACTTTC. It translates to CASSSNPTGRSGANVLTF. V gene TRBV7-9 combines with J gene TRBJ2-6; a possible D gene is TRBD1 (6 bases). Germline CDR1 reads SEHNR; CDR2 reads FQNEAQ (reference sequence). V dropped 4 bases and J dropped 0 bases, with 16 bases sitting between them. This CDR3 comprises 18 residues.